These T cell receptor beta chains were read from a single sample in a study of blood T cell repertoires in COVID-19. Measured with immunoSEQ multiplex PCR; TCRdb has only the in-frame clones, and not every one. The table lists fewer than 300,000 clones, less than 90% of them singletons. The source material was peripheral blood. The receptors originated from a human donor in a cohort sampled during active COVID-19. The CDR3 runs from the conserved cysteine through the conserved F or W. A D gene is named only where the DNA matches it firmly. Clone size is stated in some rows and not others, as once, few, many or a class when expanded.

v_gene	d_gene	abundance	j_gene	CDR3aa	CDR3nt
TRBV18	TRBD1	.	TRBJ2-2	CASSLGQATGELFF	TGTGCCAGCTCCCTAGGACAGGCCACCGGGGAGCTGTTTTTT
TRBV10-3	.	.	TRBJ2-3	CAISVAVSADTQYF	TGTGCCATCAGTGTAGCGGTTTCAGCAGATACGCAGTATTTT
TRBV5-8	TRBD1	.	TRBJ2-5	CASSPGTGTEETQYF	TGTGCCAGCAGTCCCGGGACAGGGACGGAAGAGACCCAGTACTTC
TRBV14	.	.	TRBJ2-3	CASSQDGGRTQYF	TGTGCCAGCAGCCAAGATGGCGGCCGCACGCAGTATTTT
TRBV5-1	.	.	TRBJ2-3	CASSSRGTTDTQYF	TGCGCCAGCAGCTCGCGAGGGACAACAGATACGCAGTATTTT
TRBV29-1	TRBD2	few	TRBJ2-3	CSARTTLSGSGDTQYF	TGCAGCGCTCGCACCACGCTTAGCGGGAGTGGAGATACGCAGTATTTT
TRBV3-1/TRBV3-2	.	.	TRBJ2-5	CASSLSGQETQYF	TGTGCCAGCAGCCTTAGCGGTCAAGAGACCCAGTACTTC
TRBV11-2	.	many	TRBJ1-3	CASSPTRHAGNTIYF	TGTGCCAGCAGCCCGACCCGACACGCTGGAAACACCATATATTTT
TRBV20-1	.	.	TRBJ2-7	CSASPATYEQYF	TGCAGTGCTAGTCCTGCGACCTACGAGCAGTACTTC
TRBV25-1	TRBD2	.	TRBJ2-3	CASSGSLGLETDTQYF	TGTGCCAGCAGTGGATCCCTGGGACTAGAAACAGATACGCAGTATTTT
TRBV11-2	.	.	TRBJ1-5	CASSLESGRNQPQHF	TGTGCCAGCAGCTTAGAGAGTGGGAGGAATCAGCCCCAGCATTTT
TRBV28	TRBD2	few	TRBJ2-5	CASRAGGVETQYF	TGTGCCAGCAGAGCGGGGGGCGTCGAGACCCAGTACTTC
TRBV18	.	.	TRBJ1-5	CASSSSQRNQPQHF	TGTGCCAGCTCATCTTCGCAGAGGAATCAGCCCCAGCATTTT
TRBV6-5	.	.	TRBJ2-7	CASTEVTGFEQYF	TGTGCCAGCACCGAAGTAACAGGGTTCGAGCAGTACTTC
TRBV3-1/TRBV3-2	.	.	TRBJ2-7	CASSRGTPNYEQYF	TGTGCCAGCAGCCGAGGGACACCAAACTACGAGCAGTACTTC
TRBV18	.	.	TRBJ2-7	CASSPGLQTTSEQYF	TGTGCCAGCTCACCAGGGCTACAGACAACCAGCGAGCAGTACTTC
TRBV7-9	.	.	TRBJ1-4	CASSLLGGEKLFF	TGTGCCAGCAGCTTACTTGGGGGGGAAAAACTGTTTTTT
TRBV19	.	few	TRBJ1-1	CATLNGAPNTEAFF	TGTGCCACCCTTAACGGAGCTCCGAACACTGAAGCTTTCTTT
TRBV13	TRBD1	.	TRBJ2-5	CASSSTGAVETQYF	TGTGCCAGCAGCTCGACAGGGGCGGTAGAGACCCAGTACTTC
TRBV7-6	TRBD1	.	TRBJ2-5	CASSLWTGISETQYF	TGTGCCAGCAGCCTCTGGACAGGTATATCAGAGACCCAGTACTTC
TRBV6-5	TRBD2	.	TRBJ2-7	CASSQTSGDTYEQYF	TGTGCCAGCAGTCAGACTAGCGGAGATACCTACGAGCAGTACTTC
TRBV18	.	once	TRBJ1-1	CASSPLFRTENTEAFF	TGTGCCAGCTCACCCCTGTTCCGGACAGAGAACACTGAAGCTTTCTTT
TRBV7-2	.	.	TRBJ2-7	CASSLRDSHEQYF	TGTGCCAGCAGCCTGCGGGATTCCCACGAGCAGTACTTC
TRBV27	TRBD2	.	TRBJ2-1	CASSPYSGRGYNEQFF	TGTGCCAGCAGTCCCTATAGCGGGAGGGGTTACAATGAGCAGTTCTTC
TRBV28	.	.	TRBJ2-5	CASRNPLEAWETQYF	TGTGCCAGCAGAAATCCCCTGGAGGCCTGGGAGACCCAGTACTTC
TRBV7-8	.	.	TRBJ2-5	CASSLGIGGPSETQYF	TGTGCCAGCAGCTTAGGGATAGGGGGACCCTCGGAGACCCAGTACTTC
TRBV7-9	TRBD2	.	TRBJ2-7	CASSLGLAGDEQYF	TGTGCCAGCAGCTTGGGACTAGCGGGGGACGAGCAGTACTTC
TRBV28	.	.	TRBJ2-2	CASSLAVYKRSGELFF	TGTGCCAGCAGTTTAGCGGTCTATAAGAGGTCCGGGGAGCTGTTTTTT
TRBV30	.	few	TRBJ1-5	CAWSVGDNQPQHF	TGTGCCTGGAGTGTAGGGGATAATCAGCCCCAGCATTTT
TRBV6-1	TRBD1	.	TRBJ1-5	CASSDPGQGRISNQPQHF	TGTGCCAGCAGTGACCCGGGACAGGGCCGAATCAGCAATCAGCCCCAGCATTTT
TRBV19	TRBD2	.	TRBJ2-6	CASTPIVAGNSGANVLTF	TGTGCCAGTACCCCGATTGTAGCGGGAAACTCTGGGGCCAACGTCCTGACTTTC
TRBV3-1/TRBV3-2	.	.	TRBJ1-2	CASSQAQGLGGYTF	TGTGCCAGCAGCCAAGCCCAGGGATTGGGCGGCTACACCTTC
TRBV4-1	.	many	TRBJ1-5	CASSQKQGQVHQPQHF	TGCGCCAGCAGCCAGAAGCAGGGCCAGGTTCACCAGCCCCAGCATTTT
TRBV30	.	.	TRBJ2-1	CAWSVGFRDNDPFF	TGTGCCTGGAGTGTAGGCTTCCGGGACAACGACCCCTTCTTC
TRBV3-1/TRBV3-2	.	.	TRBJ2-3	CASSQGSGGTQYF	TGTGCCAGCAGCCAAGGGAGCGGTGGTACGCAGTATTTT
TRBV28	.	.	TRBJ2-7	CASGRTGPYEQYF	TGTGCCAGCGGGAGGACAGGTCCCTACGAGCAGTACTTC
TRBV19	.	.	TRBJ2-2	CASTPRDRHTGELFF	TGTGCCAGTACCCCGCGGGACAGACACACCGGGGAGCTGTTTTTT